One sample yielded the 4 T cell receptor beta chains listed below, sequenced in a study of neurological immune-mediated disorders. MiXCR was run by TCRdb on the 5' RACE reads, yielding one entry per CDR3 protein. In the table there are about 60,000 distinct CDR3 sequences, 9.7% of which are singletons. Regarding time point: longitudinal time-point 2. What was sequenced was PBMCs. The origin of the receptors is a man aged 25 to 40 in good health.

The chain links TRBV7-8 to TRBJ2-3, with TRBD1 matching 12 bases. The germline V gene has CDR1 SGHVS and CDR2 FQNEAQ. The CDR3 is made up of 17 amino acids. Trimming cost V 1 base and J 10 bases; bases outside gene matches: 12. DNA for the CDR3: TGTGCCAGCAGCTTAGTCCCCCGGGACAGGGGGCTTTGGTCGCAGTATTTT. It translates to CASSLVPRDRGLWSQYF.

This clonotype was recorded a few times. The V call is TRBV12-3 or TRBV12-4, the J call TRBJ1-5, with D unresolved. The CDR3 loop spans 14 amino acids. Trimming took off 3 bases at V and 6 bases at J, with 12 bases between the two ends. In DNA form, the CDR3 reads TGTGCCAGCAGTTTGATGGGGTCAGGTCAGCCCCAGCATTTT. Translating gives CASSLMGSGQPQHF.

This clonotype was detected ten times or more. The gene calls are TRBV7-2 and TRBJ2-6; 8 bases are a match to TRBD1. V was clipped by 5 bases and J by 0 bases; unmatched bases: 6. The CDR3 totals 17 residues. Per the germline V gene, CDR1 is SGHTA and CDR2 is FQGNSA. The CDR3 DNA is TGTGCCAGCAGCCCTTCAACAGGGGGCTCTGGGGCCAACGTCCTGACTTTC. It translates to CASSPSTGGSGANVLTF.

The sample holds many counts of this clonotype. This rearrangement joins TRBV10-3 to TRBJ2-7, with a weak D call TRBD1 (6 bases). This CDR3 region has 17 residues. Germline values: CDR1 ENHRY, CDR2 SYGVKD. The V gene lost 0 bases and the J gene lost 2 bases, with 17 bases spanning the gap. As DNA, the CDR3 is TGTGCCATCAGTGAGTCGGCGGCAGGGGAATTTACCTACGAGCAGTACTTC. Translation: CAISESAAGEFTYEQYF.